One sample yielded the 30 T cell receptor beta chains listed below, sequenced in a study of cytomegalovirus exposure and HLA in healthy donors. The primer mix had 60 Vbeta and 13 Jbeta primers. Repertoires were generated with immunoSEQ multiplex PCR, while TCRdb's copy carries only in-frame clones and drops some. Of 100,000 or so clones listed, roughly 76% are singletons. The specimen was PBMCs. These receptors originate from a man aged 30-40 years in good health and CMV-seropositive.

The chain is built from TRBV10-2 and TRBJ1-3, with 7 bases that match TRBD1. V gave up 7 bases and J gave up 0 bases; unmatched junction bases: 3. CDR1 is WSHSY, CDR2 SAAADI, per germline. This CDR3 is 14 amino acids long. The CDR3, as DNA: TGCGCCAGCAAACAGGGGAACTCTGGAAACACCATATATTTT. Translation gives CASKQGNSGNTIYF.

The chain combines TRBV9 with TRBJ2-7; a weak D match, TRBD2 (6 bases). The CDR3 totals 15 residues. V shed 3 bases and J shed 4 bases, with 17 bases lying between them. Germline CDR1 and CDR2: SGDLS and YYNGEE. Here the CDR3 reads CASSGWADGGYEQYF. The CDR3 nucleotides are TGTGCCAGCAGCGGATGGGCTGACGGAGGGTACGAGCAGTACTTC.

This clone was found once. The rearrangement joins TRBV4-1 to TRBJ2-5; TRBD2 is a possible D gene (5 bases). The V end was cut by 6 bases, the J end by 1 base, with 12 bases between. Per the germline V gene, CDR1 is MGHRA and CDR2 is YSYEKL. The CDR3 is 14 amino acids. The CDR3 DNA follows: TGCGCCAGCAGTCCCCCGGGAAGCCAAGAGACCCAGTACTTC. Translated: CASSPPGSQETQYF.

The CDR3 loop is CASSYPSGDLYNEQFF. In nucleotides, the CDR3 is TGTGCCAGCAGTTACCCGAGCGGGGACCTTTACAATGAGCAGTTCTTC. The chain is built from TRBV7-2 and TRBJ2-1, with TRBD2 matching over 7 bases. With V trimmed by 6 bases and J by 4 bases, 12 bases remained unmatched. The V gene's germline CDR1 is SGHTA and CDR2 FQGNSA. The CDR3 spans 16 residues.

The chain links TRBV5-1 to TRBJ2-1; D not resolved. Per the germline V gene, CDR1 is SGHRS and CDR2 is YFSETQ. The length of the CDR3 is 13 residues. Deletions cut 3 bases from V and 6 bases from J, with 10 bases between. CDR3 nucleotides: TGCGCCAGCAGCTCCTCCTACCTCAATGAGCAGTTCTTC. It codes for CASSSSYLNEQFF.

This clone was observed a few times. The chain carries TRBV6-6 and TRBJ2-7; 8 positions match TRBD2. Trimming took 6 bases from V and 6 from J; bases not matched to a gene: 4. Per germline, CDR1 MNHNY and CDR2 SVGAGI (reference sequence). CDR3 length: 12 residues. CDR3 DNA sequence: TGTGCCAGCAGGCCGGGGGGGCCCGAGCAGTACTTC. Protein product: CASRPGGPEQYF.

This clone has only a few counts. The chain carries TRBV5-1 and TRBJ1-1, with TRBD1 matching 7 bases. Germline V gene data show CDR1 as SGHRS and CDR2 as YFSETQ. The V gene end was trimmed by 0 bases and the J gene end by 4 bases; junction bases not matched to a gene: 9. CDR3 length equals 16 residues. CDR3 region: CASSLGDRAGSTEAFF. The CDR3 nucleotides read TGCGCCAGCAGCTTGGGAGACAGGGCGGGAAGCACTGAAGCTTTCTTT.

The chain couples TRBV5-1 to TRBJ2-2; 7 bases fit TRBD1. From germline, CDR1 is SGHRS and CDR2 YFSETQ. V lost 5 bases, J lost 1 base, and 5 bases stayed unmatched. This CDR3 has 15 amino acids. CDR3 DNA: TGCGCCAGCAGGAAGGGGGCCCAGAACACCGGGGAGCTGTTTTTT. It is translated as CASRKGAQNTGELFF.

The CDR3 nucleotides read TGTGCCACCAGCAGAGGCGACTCGGGTGGAAACACCATATATTTT. As protein: CATSRGDSGGNTIYF. This chain uses TRBV15 with TRBJ1-3, with D unclear. Germline V gene data show CDR1 as LNHNV and CDR2 as YYDKDF (reference sequence). The CDR3 is 15 residues long. V lost 1 base and J 3 bases, leaving 10 bases between the germline ends.

The V and J genes are TRBV14 and TRBJ1-2; D is ambiguous. The length of the CDR3 is 14 residues. Per germline, CDR1 SGHDN and CDR2 FVKESK. With 1 base removed from V and 4 bases from J, the gap between germline ends came to 10 bases. In nucleotides, the CDR3 is TGTGCCAGCAGCCAAGGTTCAGCGGGCTATGGCTACACCTTC. It translates to CASSQGSAGYGYTF.

This chain joins TRBV7-9 and TRBJ2-5; tentative D call: TRBD1 (6 bases). Germline lookup yields CDR1 SEHNR and CDR2 FQNEAQ (reference sequence). Between the trimmed V and J ends, which lost 5 bases and 1 base, there was a span of 17 bases. CDR3 length: 16 amino acids. CDR3 DNA: TGTGCCAGCAGCGGACACAGGGCCGGAAGCCAAGAGACCCAGTACTTC. This sequence encodes CASSGHRAGSQETQYF.

This chain links TRBV6-6 with TRBJ1-1; TRBD1 might be the D (5 bases). CDR1 is MNHNY, CDR2 SVGAGI, per germline (reference sequence). This CDR3 region has 12 residues. Trimming left V 5 bases short and J 3 bases short, with 7 bases between. The CDR3 coding sequence is TGTGCCAGCAGTGGGGCGGACACTGAAGCTTTCTTT. This codes for CASSGADTEAFF.

This clone is a singleton in its sample. The rearrangement joins TRBV25-1 to TRBJ1-1; D might be TRBD1 (6 bases). Trimming removed 6 bases at V and 1 base at J, with 15 bases between. Germline assignment: CDR1 MGHDK and CDR2 SYGVNS. The CDR3 sequence is 15 residues long. Here the CDR3 DNA reads TGTGCCAGCAGGCCTCAGGGGTTCGGGAACACTGAAGCTTTCTTT. Protein: CASRPQGFGNTEAFF.

The V gene is TRBV9, the J gene TRBJ2-7, with 7 bases matching TRBD2. CDR3 length: 15 amino acids. V was clipped by 3 bases and J by 1 base; unmatched bases: 7. CDR1 is SGDLS, CDR2 YYNGEE, per germline. In nucleotides, the CDR3 is TGTGCCAGCAGCGCTCGCGGGACTACATCCTACGAGCAGTACTTC. Encoded protein: CASSARGTTSYEQYF.

The rearrangement joins TRBV28 to TRBJ2-7; the match to TRBD2 covers 15 bases. Per germline, CDR1 MDHEN and CDR2 SYDVKM. The V and J ends lost 4 bases and 3 bases, in that order; junction bases with no gene match: 4. The CDR3 has 16 amino acids. CDR3 nucleotide sequence: TGTGCCAGCAGTTCTCCGGGACTAGCGGGGGGCTACGAGCAGTACTTC. The encoded protein is CASSSPGLAGGYEQYF.

V gene TRBV6-5 combines with J gene TRBJ1-5; 10 bases line up with TRBD1. V was pared by 5 bases and J by 4 bases, with 5 bases of the junction left unmatched. Germline CDR1 is MNHEY and CDR2 is SVGAGI. The CDR3 sequence is 15 residues long. The CDR3 is CASSRTGGNNQPQHF. In DNA, the CDR3 is TGTGCCAGCAGTCGGACAGGGGGGAATAATCAGCCCCAGCATTTT.

The V gene is TRBV28, the J gene TRBJ2-5, with TRBD2 matching 7 bases. The CDR3 runs to 13 residues. In germline, CDR1 is MDHEN, CDR2 SYDVKM. V lost 11 bases to trimming and J lost 2 bases; unmatched junction nucleotides: 8. The DNA for the CDR3 is TGTGCCGGGGAGGGGCAGTCTCAAGAGACCCAGTACTTC. Its translation: CAGEGQSQETQYF.

V usage is TRBV5-1 and J usage is TRBJ1-4, with D hard to call. The germline V gene has CDR1 SGHRS and CDR2 YFSETQ. CDR3 length equals 12 residues. V was shortened by 4 bases and J by 7 bases, with 8 bases between the two germline ends. This chain's CDR3 is CASSISIEKLFF. As DNA, the CDR3 is TGCGCCAGCAGCATAAGCATTGAAAAACTGTTTTTT.

The chain couples TRBV13 to TRBJ2-5; TRBD2 might be the D (5 bases). The DNA matches TRBJ2-7 better at its end, which makes the J call doubtful. The CDR3 consists of 14 residues. In germline, CDR1 is PRHDT, CDR2 FYEKMQ (reference sequence). CDR3 amino acids: CASSRRRSSYEQYF. In DNA form, the CDR3 reads TGTGCCAGCAGCAGACGGAGGAGCTCCTACGAGCAGTACTTC.

This chain's CDR3 is CASSLGTGGYEQYF. The CDR3 coding sequence is TGTGCCAGCTCACTCGGGACAGGGGGCTACGAGCAGTACTTC. The V and J genes are TRBV18 and TRBJ2-7, with TRBD1 matching over 11 bases. The CDR3 is made up of 14 amino acids. V trimming: 4 bases; J trimming: 3 bases; junction bases outside the gene matches: 2. Germline-derived CDR1 and CDR2 are KGHSH and LQKENI.

The chain uses TRBV27 and TRBJ1-5; 7 bases fit TRBD1. Germline loops: CDR1 MNHEY, CDR2 SMNVEV (reference sequence). The length of the CDR3 is 17 residues. V lost 6 bases, J lost 7 bases, and 18 bases stayed unmatched. The CDR3 reads CASRARGTANNMQPQHF. CDR3 DNA: TGTGCCAGCAGGGCCCGCGGGACAGCGAATAATATGCAGCCCCAGCATTTT.

The chain carries TRBV5-5 and TRBJ1-2; 8 nucleotides match TRBD1. V lost 1 base to trimming and J lost 6 bases; unmatched junction nucleotides: 11. The CDR3 length is 16 residues. Germline loops: CDR1 SGHKS, CDR2 YYEKEE (reference sequence). The CDR3 reads CASSLSPMTGDDGYTF. Here the CDR3 DNA reads TGTGCCAGCAGCTTGTCCCCCATGACAGGGGACGATGGCTACACCTTC.

This rearrangement joins TRBV5-1 to TRBJ2-3, with 7 bases that match TRBD1. The germline V gene has CDR1 SGHRS and CDR2 YFSETQ. The CDR3 is 14 residues long. V was clipped by 5 bases and J by 3 bases; unmatched bases: 6. Here the CDR3 reads CASRPGQRTDTQYF. The CDR3 DNA follows: TGCGCCAGCAGACCGGGACAGAGAACAGATACGCAGTATTTT.

CDR3 nucleotides: TGTGCCAGCAACCGATGGGGGGAGGATGGCTACACCTTC. As protein: CASNRWGEDGYTF. V gene TRBV7-9 combines with J gene TRBJ1-2, with D perhaps matching TRBD1 (5 bases). This CDR3 comprises 13 residues. V was trimmed by 7 bases and J by 6 bases, leaving 15 bases between them. Per the germline V gene, CDR1 is SEHNR and CDR2 is FQNEAQ (reference sequence).

The CDR3 spells CASSGFDTSTDTQYF. The CDR3 nucleotides are TGCGCCAGCAGCGGATTTGACACTAGCACAGATACGCAGTATTTT. The chain links TRBV5-1 to TRBJ2-3; unclear D gene. V shed 4 bases and J shed 0 bases, with 12 bases lying between them. CDR1 SGHRS and CDR2 YFSETQ come from the germline V gene. The CDR3 has 15 amino acids.

The chain uses TRBV6-5 and TRBJ2-5; D is perhaps TRBD1 (6 bases). V shed 6 bases and J shed 2 bases, with 13 bases lying between them. CDR1 MNHEY and CDR2 SVGAGI come from the germline V gene. The CDR3 totals 14 residues. CDR3: CASRTGAGQETQYF. CDR3 DNA: TGTGCCAGCAGGACAGGCGCAGGGCAAGAGACCCAGTACTTC.

J is TRBJ1-3 and V is TRBV7-9; possibly TRBD1 for D (6 bases). V lost 5 bases, J lost 2 bases, and 22 bases lay in between. Germline loops: CDR1 SEHNR, CDR2 FQNEAQ (reference sequence). The CDR3 runs 18 residues. The CDR3 nucleotides read TGTGCCAGCAGCCATACTACAACCCGGGACAAAGCTGGAAACACCATATATTTT. The encoded protein is CASSHTTTRDKAGNTIYF.

The J gene is TRBJ1-4, the V gene TRBV4-2, with TRBD1 matching 7 bases. J lost 5 bases, V lost 3 bases, and 9 bases had no gene match. Germline V CDR1 and CDR2: LGHNA, YNFKEQ. The CDR3 runs 16 residues. The CDR3 region is CASSHSTGVGNEKLFF. In nucleotides, the CDR3 is TGTGCCAGCAGCCATTCTACAGGGGTTGGAAATGAAAAACTGTTTTTT.

The gene calls are TRBV2 and TRBJ1-5, with no clear D. The ends were cut back, 7 bases at V and 5 bases at J, with 12 bases in the middle. The CDR3 covers 13 residues. The germline V gene has CDR1 SNHLY and CDR2 FYNNEI. The chain's CDR3 is CASTRGSDQPQHF. In DNA, the CDR3 is TGTGCCAGCACCAGAGGATCGGATCAGCCCCAGCATTTT.

This clone turned up a few times. The chain is built from TRBV7-2 and TRBJ2-5, with 16 positions matching TRBD2. Germline V CDR1 and CDR2: SGHTA, FQGNSA. J gave up 5 bases and V 2 bases, and 2 bases lay outside the gene matches. The CDR3 spans 16 residues. The CDR3 reads CASSLLGLAGGETQYF. CDR3 nucleotide sequence: TGTGCCAGCAGCTTATTGGGACTAGCGGGGGGGGAGACCCAGTACTTC.